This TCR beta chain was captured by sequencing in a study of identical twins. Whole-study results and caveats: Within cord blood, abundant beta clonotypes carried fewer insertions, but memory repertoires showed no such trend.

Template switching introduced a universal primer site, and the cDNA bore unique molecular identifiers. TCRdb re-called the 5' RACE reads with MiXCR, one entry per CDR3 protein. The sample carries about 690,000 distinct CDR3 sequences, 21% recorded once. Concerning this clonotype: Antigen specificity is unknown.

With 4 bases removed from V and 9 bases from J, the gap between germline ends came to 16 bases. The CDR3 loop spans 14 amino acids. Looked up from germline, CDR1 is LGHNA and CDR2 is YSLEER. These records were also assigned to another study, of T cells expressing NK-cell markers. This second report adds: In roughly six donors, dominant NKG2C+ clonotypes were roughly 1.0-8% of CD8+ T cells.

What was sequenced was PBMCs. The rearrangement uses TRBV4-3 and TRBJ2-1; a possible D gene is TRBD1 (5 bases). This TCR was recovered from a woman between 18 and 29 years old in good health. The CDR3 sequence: CASSRSWSGAEQFF. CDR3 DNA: TGCGCCAGCAGCCGGAGTTGGAGTGGGGCTGAGCAGTTCTTC.